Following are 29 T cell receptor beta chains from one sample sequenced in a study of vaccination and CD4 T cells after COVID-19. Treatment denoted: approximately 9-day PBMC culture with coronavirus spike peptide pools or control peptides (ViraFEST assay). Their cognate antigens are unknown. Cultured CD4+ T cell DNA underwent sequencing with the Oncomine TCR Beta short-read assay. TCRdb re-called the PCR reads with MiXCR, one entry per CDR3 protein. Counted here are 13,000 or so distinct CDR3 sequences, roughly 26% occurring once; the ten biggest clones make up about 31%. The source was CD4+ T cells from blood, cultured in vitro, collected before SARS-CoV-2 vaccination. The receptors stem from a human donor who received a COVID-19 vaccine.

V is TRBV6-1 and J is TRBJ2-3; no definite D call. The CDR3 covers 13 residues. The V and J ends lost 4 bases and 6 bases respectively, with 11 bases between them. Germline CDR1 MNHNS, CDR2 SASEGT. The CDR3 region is CASSARPGDTQYF. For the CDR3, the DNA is TGTGCCAGCAGTGCCCGGCCTGGGGATACGCAGTATTTT.

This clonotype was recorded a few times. For the CDR3, the DNA is TGTGCCAGCAGCCCGACCTTGCTGGACAGGGGAGGCTATGGCTACACCTTC. It codes for CASSPTLLDRGGYGYTF. The rearrangement links TRBV5-4 to TRBJ1-2; 9 bases map to TRBD1. The ends lost 4 bases at V and 4 bases at J; junction bases unmatched: 14. Germline assignment: CDR1 SGHNT and CDR2 YYREEE (reference sequence). The CDR3 runs to 17 residues.

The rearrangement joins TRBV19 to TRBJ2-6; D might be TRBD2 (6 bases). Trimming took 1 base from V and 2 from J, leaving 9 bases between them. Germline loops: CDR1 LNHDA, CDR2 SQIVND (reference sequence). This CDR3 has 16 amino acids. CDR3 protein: CASSIGDSTGANVLTF. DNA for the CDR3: TGTGCCAGTAGTATAGGGGACTCAACTGGGGCCAACGTCCTGACTTTC.

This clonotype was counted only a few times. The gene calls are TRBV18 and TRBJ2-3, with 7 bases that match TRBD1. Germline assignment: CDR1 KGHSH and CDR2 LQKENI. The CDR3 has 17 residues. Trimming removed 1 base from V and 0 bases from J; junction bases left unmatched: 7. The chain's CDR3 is CASSPLRGISSTDTQYF. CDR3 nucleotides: TGTGCCAGCTCACCACTCAGGGGGATTTCTAGCACAGATACGCAGTATTTT.

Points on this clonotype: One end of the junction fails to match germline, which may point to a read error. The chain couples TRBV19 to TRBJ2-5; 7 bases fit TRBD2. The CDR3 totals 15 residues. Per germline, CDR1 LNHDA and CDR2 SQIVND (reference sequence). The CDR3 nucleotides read TGTGCCAGTGCTTCGACTAGCCATCTCCAAGAGACCCAGTGCTTC. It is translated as CASASTSHLQETQCF.

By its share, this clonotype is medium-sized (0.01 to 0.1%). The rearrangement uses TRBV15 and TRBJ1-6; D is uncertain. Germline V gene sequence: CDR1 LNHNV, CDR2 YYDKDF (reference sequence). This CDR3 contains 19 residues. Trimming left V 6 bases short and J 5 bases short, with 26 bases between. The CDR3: CATRGSRRVGNSNNSPLHF. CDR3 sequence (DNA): TGTGCCACCAGGGGATCTCGTCGGGTTGGCAACTCAAATAATTCACCCCTCCACTTT.

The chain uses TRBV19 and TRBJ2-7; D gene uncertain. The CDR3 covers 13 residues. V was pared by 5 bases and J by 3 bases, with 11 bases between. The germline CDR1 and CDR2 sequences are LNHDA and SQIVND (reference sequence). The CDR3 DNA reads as TGTGCCAGTAGTCAGCAAGGCGGCTACGAGCAGTACTTC. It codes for CASSQQGGYEQYF.

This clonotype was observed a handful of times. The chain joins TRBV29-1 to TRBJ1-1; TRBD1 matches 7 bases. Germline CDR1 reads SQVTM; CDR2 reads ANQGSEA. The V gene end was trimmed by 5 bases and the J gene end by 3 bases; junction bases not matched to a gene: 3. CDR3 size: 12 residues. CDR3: CSVRQGDTEAFF. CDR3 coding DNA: TGCAGCGTTCGACAGGGCGACACTGAAGCTTTCTTT.

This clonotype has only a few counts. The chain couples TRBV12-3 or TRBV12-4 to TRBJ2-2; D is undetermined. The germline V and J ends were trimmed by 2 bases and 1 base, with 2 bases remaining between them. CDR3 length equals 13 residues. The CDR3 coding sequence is TGTGCCAGCAGTTTAAGGAACACCGGGGAGCTGTTTTTT. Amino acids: CASSLRNTGELFF.

CDR3 protein: CASSQGDRGTTEAFF. Written as DNA, the CDR3 is TGTGCCAGCAGCCAGGGGGACAGGGGCACGACTGAAGCTTTCTTT. The gene calls are TRBV4-2 and TRBJ1-1; TRBD1 matches 10 bases. The CDR3 is 15 residues long. CDR1 is LGHNA and CDR2 is YNFKEQ in the germline V gene. The V segment lost 3 bases and the J segment 5 bases; nucleotides outside the gene matches: 6.

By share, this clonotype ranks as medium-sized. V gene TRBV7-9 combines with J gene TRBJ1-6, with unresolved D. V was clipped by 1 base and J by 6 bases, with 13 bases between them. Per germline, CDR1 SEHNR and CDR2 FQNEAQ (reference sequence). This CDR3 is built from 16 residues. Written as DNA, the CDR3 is TGTGCCAGCAGCTTAGGGGGAGCCCGGATTAATTCACCCCTCCACTTT. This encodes CASSLGGARINSPLHF.

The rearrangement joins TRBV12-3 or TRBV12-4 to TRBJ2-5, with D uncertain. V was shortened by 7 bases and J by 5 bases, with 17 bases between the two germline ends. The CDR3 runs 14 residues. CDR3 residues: CASTPPPGYETQYF. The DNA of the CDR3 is TGTGCCAGCACCCCCCCCCCCGGTTACGAGACCCAGTACTTC.

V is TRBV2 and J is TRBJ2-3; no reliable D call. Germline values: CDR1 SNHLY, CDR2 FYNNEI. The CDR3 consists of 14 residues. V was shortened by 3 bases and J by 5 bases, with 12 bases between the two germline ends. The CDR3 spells CASSDEVLRDTQYF. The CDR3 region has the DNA TGTGCCAGCAGTGATGAGGTTCTCAGAGATACGCAGTATTTT.

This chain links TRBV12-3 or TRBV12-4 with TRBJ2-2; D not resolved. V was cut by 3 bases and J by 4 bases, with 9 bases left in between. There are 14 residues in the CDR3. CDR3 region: CASSFWGSTGELFF. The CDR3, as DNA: TGTGCCAGCAGTTTTTGGGGATCCACCGGGGAGCTGTTTTTT.

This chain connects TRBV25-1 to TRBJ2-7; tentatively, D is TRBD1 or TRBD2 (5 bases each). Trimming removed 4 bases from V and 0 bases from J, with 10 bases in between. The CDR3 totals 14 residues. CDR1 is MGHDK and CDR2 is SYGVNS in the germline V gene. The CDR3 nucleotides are TGTGCCAGCAGTGTAGACGGGACCTCCTACGAGCAGTACTTC. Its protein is CASSVDGTSYEQYF.

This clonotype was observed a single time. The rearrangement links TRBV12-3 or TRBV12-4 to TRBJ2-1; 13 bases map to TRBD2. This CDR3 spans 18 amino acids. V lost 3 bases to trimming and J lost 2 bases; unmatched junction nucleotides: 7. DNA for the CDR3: TGTGCCAGCAGTTTTCGACTAGCGGGGGGCTCTACCTACAATGAGCAGTTCTTC. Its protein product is CASSFRLAGGSTYNEQFF.

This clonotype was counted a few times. The CDR3 sequence is CSARMAQGVLRNQPQHF. The CDR3 bases are TGCAGTGCTCGAATGGCCCAGGGGGTTCTTCGTAATCAGCCCCAGCATTTT. This chain connects TRBV20-1 to TRBJ1-5, with 7 bases lining up with TRBD1. Germline trimming cut 5 bases from V and 4 bases from J; bases unmatched to any gene: 17. This CDR3 is built from 17 residues. The germline V gene encodes CDR1 DFQATT and CDR2 SNEGSKA (reference sequence).

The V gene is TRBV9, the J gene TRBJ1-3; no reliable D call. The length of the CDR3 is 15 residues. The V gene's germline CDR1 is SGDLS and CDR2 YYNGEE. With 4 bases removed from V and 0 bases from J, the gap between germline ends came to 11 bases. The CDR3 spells CASSPPGHSGNTIYF. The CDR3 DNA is TGTGCCAGCAGCCCCCCGGGTCACTCTGGAAACACCATATATTTT.

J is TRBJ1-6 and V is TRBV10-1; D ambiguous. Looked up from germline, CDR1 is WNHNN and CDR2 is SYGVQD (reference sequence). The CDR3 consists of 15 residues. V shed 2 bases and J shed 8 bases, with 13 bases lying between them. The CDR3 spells CASSEGWGVDSPLHF. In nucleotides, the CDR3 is TGCGCCAGCAGTGAGGGATGGGGTGTGGATTCACCCCTCCACTTT.

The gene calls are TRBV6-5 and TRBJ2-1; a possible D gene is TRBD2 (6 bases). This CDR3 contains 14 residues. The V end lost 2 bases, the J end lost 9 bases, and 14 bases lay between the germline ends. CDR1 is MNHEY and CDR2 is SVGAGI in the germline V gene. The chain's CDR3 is CASSYGMRGGEQFF. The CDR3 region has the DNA TGTGCCAGCAGTTACGGGATGCGGGGCGGTGAGCAGTTCTTC.

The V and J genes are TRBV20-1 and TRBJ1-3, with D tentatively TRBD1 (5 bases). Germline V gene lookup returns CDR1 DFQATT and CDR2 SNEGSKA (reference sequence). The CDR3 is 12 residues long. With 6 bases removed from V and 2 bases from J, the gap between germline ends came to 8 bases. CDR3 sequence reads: CSAPTAGNTIYF. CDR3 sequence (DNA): TGCAGTGCACCGACAGCTGGAAACACCATATATTTT.

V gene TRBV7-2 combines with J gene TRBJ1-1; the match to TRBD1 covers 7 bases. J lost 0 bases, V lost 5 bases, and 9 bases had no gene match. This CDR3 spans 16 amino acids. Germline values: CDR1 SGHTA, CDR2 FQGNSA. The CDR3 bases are TGTGCCAGCAGCCCGAGGACAGGTTATATGAACACTGAAGCTTTCTTT. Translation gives CASSPRTGYMNTEAFF. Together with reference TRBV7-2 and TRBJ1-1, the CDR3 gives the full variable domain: GAGVSQSPSNKVTEKGKDVELRCDPISGHTALYWYRQSLGQGLEFLIYFQGNSAPDKSGLPSDRFSAERTGGSVSTLTIQRTQQEDSAVYLCASSPRTGYMNTEAFFGQGTRLTVV.

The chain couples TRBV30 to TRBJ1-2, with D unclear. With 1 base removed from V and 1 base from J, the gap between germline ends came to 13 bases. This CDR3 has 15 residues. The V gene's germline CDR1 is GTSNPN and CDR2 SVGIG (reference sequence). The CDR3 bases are TGTGCCTGGAGTGGGTCGGTGGGATTTAACTATGGCTACACCTTC. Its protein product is CAWSGSVGFNYGYTF.

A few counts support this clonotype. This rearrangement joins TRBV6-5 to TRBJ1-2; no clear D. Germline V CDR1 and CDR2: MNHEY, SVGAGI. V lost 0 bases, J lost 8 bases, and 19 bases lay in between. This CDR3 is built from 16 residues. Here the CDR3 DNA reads TGTGCCAGCAGTTACTCGGCAAATCCAGGTGGAGCGGGCTACACCTTC. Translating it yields CASSYSANPGGAGYTF.

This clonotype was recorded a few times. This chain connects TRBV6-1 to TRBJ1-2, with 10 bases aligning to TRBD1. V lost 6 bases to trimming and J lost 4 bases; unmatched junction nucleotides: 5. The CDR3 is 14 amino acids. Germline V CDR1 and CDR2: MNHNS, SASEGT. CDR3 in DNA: TGTGCCAGCAGCCCCGGGACAGGGGTCTATGGCTACACCTTC. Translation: CASSPGTGVYGYTF.

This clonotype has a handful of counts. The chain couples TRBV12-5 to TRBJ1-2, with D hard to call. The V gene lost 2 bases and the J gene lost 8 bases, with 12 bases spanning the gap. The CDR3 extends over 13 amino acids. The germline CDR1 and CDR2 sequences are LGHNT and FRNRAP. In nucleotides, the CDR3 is TGTGCTAGTGGTTTGCCCAGGATGGGAGGCTACACCTTC. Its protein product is CASGLPRMGGYTF.

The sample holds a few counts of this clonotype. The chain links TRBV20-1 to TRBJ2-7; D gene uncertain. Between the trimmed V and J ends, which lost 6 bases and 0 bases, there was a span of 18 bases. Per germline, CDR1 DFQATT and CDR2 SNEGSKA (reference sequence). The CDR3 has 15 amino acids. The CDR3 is CSALDNRSPSYEQYF. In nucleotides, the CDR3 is TGCAGTGCGCTAGACAACCGATCCCCCTCCTACGAGCAGTACTTC.

CDR3 protein: CASSVDSLDSPLHF. The CDR3 nucleotides read TGCGCCAGCAGCGTGGACAGTTTGGACTCACCCCTCCACTTT. The rearrangement joins TRBV5-1 to TRBJ1-6, with D perhaps matching TRBD1 (6 bases). Trimming pared 4 bases from V and 10 bases from J, leaving 15 bases between. Germline V gene lookup returns CDR1 SGHRS and CDR2 YFSETQ. The CDR3 length is 14 residues. Drawing the rest from reference TRBV5-1 and TRBJ1-6, the complete variable domain is KAGVTQTPRYLIKTRGQQVTLSCSPISGHRSVSWYQQTPGQGLQFLFEYFSETQRNKGNFPGRFSGRQFSNSRSEMNVSTLELGDSALYLCASSVDSLDSPLHFGNGTRLTVT.

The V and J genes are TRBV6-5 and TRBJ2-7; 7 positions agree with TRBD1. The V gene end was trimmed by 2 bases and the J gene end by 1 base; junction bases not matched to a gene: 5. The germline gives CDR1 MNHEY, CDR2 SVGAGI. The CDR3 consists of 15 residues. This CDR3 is CASSYGQVNSYEQYF. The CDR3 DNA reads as TGTGCCAGCAGTTACGGACAGGTGAATTCCTACGAGCAGTACTTC.